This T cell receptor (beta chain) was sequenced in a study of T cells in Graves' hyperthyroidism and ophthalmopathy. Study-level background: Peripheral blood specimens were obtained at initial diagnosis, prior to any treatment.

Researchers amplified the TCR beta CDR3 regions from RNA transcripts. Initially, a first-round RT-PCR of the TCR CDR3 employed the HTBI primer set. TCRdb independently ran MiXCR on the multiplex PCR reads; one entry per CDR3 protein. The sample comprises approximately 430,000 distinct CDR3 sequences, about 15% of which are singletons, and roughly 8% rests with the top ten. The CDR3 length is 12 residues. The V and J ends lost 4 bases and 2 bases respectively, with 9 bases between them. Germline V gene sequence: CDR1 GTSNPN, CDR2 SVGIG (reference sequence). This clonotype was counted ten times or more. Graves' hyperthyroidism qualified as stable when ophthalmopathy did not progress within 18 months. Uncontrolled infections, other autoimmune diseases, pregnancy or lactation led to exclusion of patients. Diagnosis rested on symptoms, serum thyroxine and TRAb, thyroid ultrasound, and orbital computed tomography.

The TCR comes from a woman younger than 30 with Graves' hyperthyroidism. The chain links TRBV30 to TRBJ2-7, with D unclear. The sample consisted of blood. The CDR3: CAWNKGPYEQYF. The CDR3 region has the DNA TGTGCCTGGAATAAGGGCCCCTACGAGCAGTACTTC.